The 15 T cell receptor beta chains listed next were all sequenced from one sample in a study of blood T cell repertoires in COVID-19. Clones were sequenced by immunoSEQ multiplex PCR, and TCRdb holds only the in-frame ones, with some missing. The sample lists almost 200,000 clones; about nine tenths were seen once. Material for sequencing was peripheral blood. The receptors derive from a woman between 65 and 79 years old with acute or convalescent COVID-19.

This sequence joins TRBV5-4 and TRBJ2-7; 8 bases line up with TRBD1. Germline loops: CDR1 SGHNT, CDR2 YYREEE (reference sequence). The V segment lost 2 bases and the J segment 7 bases; nucleotides outside the gene matches: 5. The CDR3 loop spans 13 amino acids. CDR3 nucleotide sequence: TGTGCCAGCAGCTTTCAGGGGGCGCGGGAGCAGTACTTC. Protein: CASSFQGAREQYF.

The chain joins TRBV27 to TRBJ2-2; the match to TRBD1 covers 7 bases. V was clipped by 6 bases and J by 1 base; unmatched bases: 2. CDR3 length: 14 residues. Germline V CDR1 and CDR2: MNHEY, SMNVEV (reference sequence). CDR3 region: CASRTGLNTGELFF. The CDR3 DNA follows: TGTGCCAGCAGGACAGGGTTGAACACCGGGGAGCTGTTTTTT.

The rearrangement uses TRBV4-1 and TRBJ2-1; 7 positions match TRBD2. The CDR3 is made up of 15 amino acids. After removal of 4 bases from V and 10 bases from J, the junction contained 13 bases not matched to a gene. Germline CDR1 reads MGHRA; CDR2 reads YSYEKL. CDR3 DNA: TGCGCCAGCAGCCGGTCCTCAATCGGGGAGGGAGAGCAGTTCTTC. This translates into CASSRSSIGEGEQFF.

The chain recombines TRBV5-4 with TRBJ2-3, with 15 bases identical to TRBD2. Per germline, CDR1 SGHNT and CDR2 YYREEE (reference sequence). V shed 3 bases, J shed 4 bases, and the junction held 6 bases outside the gene matches. The CDR3 is 17 amino acids. The CDR3 loop is CASSSDGTSGRSDTQYF. In DNA form, the CDR3 reads TGTGCCAGCAGCTCGGACGGGACTAGCGGGAGGTCAGATACGCAGTATTTT. Full variable domain (remainder filled in from reference TRBV5-4 and TRBJ2-3): ETGVTQSPTHLIKTRGQQVTLRCSSQSGHNTVSWYQQALGQGPQFIFQYYREEENGRGNFPPRFSGLQFPNYSSELNVNALELDDSALYLCASSSDGTSGRSDTQYFGPGTRLTVL.

The V call is TRBV24-1, the J call TRBJ1-2; TRBD1 aligns across 8 bases. V lost 5 bases and J lost 4; bases outside the gene matches: 5. Germline V lookup: CDR1 KGHDR, CDR2 SFDVKD. The CDR3 loop spans 14 amino acids. This chain's CDR3 is CATSGADRAYGYTF. The CDR3 nucleotides are TGTGCCACCAGTGGCGCGGACAGGGCCTATGGCTACACCTTC.

V usage is TRBV10-2 and J usage is TRBJ1-5; 7 bases map to TRBD1. V lost 4 bases, J lost 6 bases, and 6 bases stayed unmatched. The CDR3 totals 14 residues. The germline CDR1 and CDR2 sequences are WSHSY and SAAADI. In DNA, the CDR3 is TGCGCCAGCAGTGTCACGACAGGGACTCAGCCCCAGCATTTT. It specifies CASSVTTGTQPQHF.

This rearrangement joins TRBV2 to TRBJ2-3, with TRBD2 identical over 11 bases. Germline CDR1 and CDR2: SNHLY and FYNNEI. The CDR3 is 14 residues long. After removal of 7 bases from V and 6 bases from J, the junction contained 6 bases not matched to a gene. CDR3 bases: TGTGCCAGCACCCGGACTAGCGGGTGGGATACGCAGTATTTT. This gives the protein CASTRTSGWDTQYF.

This clone was observed a single time. V gene TRBV18 combines with J gene TRBJ2-5; 8 nucleotides align to TRBD2. The CDR3 contains 13 residues. Germline CDR1 is KGHSH and CDR2 is LQKENI. With V trimmed by 3 bases and J by 5 bases, 2 bases remained unmatched. For the CDR3, the DNA is TGTGCCAGCTCACCCAGACTAGCGGAGACCCAGTACTTC. As protein: CASSPRLAETQYF.

The chain recombines TRBV11-2 with TRBJ2-1, with D tentatively TRBD2 (5 bases). The germline V and J ends were trimmed by 0 bases and 10 bases, with 16 bases remaining between them. Germline CDR1 SGHAT, CDR2 FQNNGV. The CDR3 is made up of 15 amino acids. CDR3 residues: CASSLDLDRTWEQFF. CDR3 bases: TGTGCCAGCAGCTTAGATTTGGATAGGACTTGGGAGCAGTTCTTC. The full variable domain, with the rest looked up from reference TRBV11-2 and TRBJ2-1, is EAGVAQSPRYKIIEKRQSVAFWCNPISGHATLYWYQQILGQGPKLLIQFQNNGVVDDSQLPKDRFSAERLKGVDSTLKIQPAKLEDSAVYLCASSLDLDRTWEQFFGPGTRLTVL.

The chain recombines TRBV5-4 with TRBJ1-2, with 7 bases fitting TRBD1. The germline gives CDR1 SGHNT, CDR2 YYREEE (reference sequence). The CDR3 is 14 amino acids. V trimming: 4 bases; J trimming: 2 bases; junction bases outside the gene matches: 5. CDR3 bases: TGTGCCAGCAGCACCGCGACAGGGAACTATGGCTACACCTTC. Translated: CASSTATGNYGYTF.

The J gene is TRBJ1-1, the V gene TRBV5-6; TRBD1 matches 8 bases. Per germline, CDR1 SGHDT and CDR2 YYEEEE. V shed 2 bases and J 1 base; nucleotides not matched to a gene: 10. There are 17 residues in the CDR3. CDR3 coding DNA: TGTGCCAGCAGCTTTGCCTGGACAGGGCTACGGAACACTGAAGCTTTCTTT. Amino acid sequence: CASSFAWTGLRNTEAFF.

The chain has TRBV6-5 and TRBJ2-1; TRBD2 aligns across 8 bases. Germline-derived CDR1 and CDR2 are MNHEY and SVGAGI. This CDR3 is 16 amino acids long. Trimming at V came to 4 bases and at J to 0 bases, leaving 5 bases not matched to a gene. The CDR3, as DNA: TGTGCCAGCAGTTCTAGCGGGTTAAGCTCCTACAATGAGCAGTTCTTC. Protein sequence: CASSSSGLSSYNEQFF.

The chain joins TRBV5-1 to TRBJ2-2, with a tentative D call TRBD1 (5 bases). This CDR3 contains 15 residues. Trimming removed 2 bases at V and 4 bases at J, with 12 bases between. Germline CDR1 reads SGHRS; CDR2 reads YFSETQ. CDR3 DNA: TGCGCCAGCAGCTTCAGGGCAGGAACCACCGGGGAGCTGTTTTTT. The encoded protein is CASSFRAGTTGELFF.

In this sample, this clone turned up once. The chain carries TRBV7-9 and TRBJ1-2; D is unresolved. CDR1 and CDR2 from the germline V gene are SEHNR and FQNEAQ (reference sequence). The CDR3 runs to 15 residues. V lost 0 bases and J 2 bases, leaving 10 bases between the germline ends. The CDR3 coding sequence is TGTGCCAGCAGCTTAGCGGAGAAATCGAACTATGGCTACACCTTC. This translates into CASSLAEKSNYGYTF.

The genes are TRBV5-1 and TRBJ2-2, with D maybe TRBD1 (7 bases). The CDR3 loop spans 15 amino acids. Germline V gene data show CDR1 as SGHRS and CDR2 as YFSETQ. Trimming stripped 8 bases from V and 2 bases from J, with 16 bases between. CDR3 region: CASLGTAGNTGELFF. CDR3 DNA sequence: TGCGCCAGTTTAGGGACAGCGGGTAACACCGGGGAGCTGTTTTTT.